The clone carrying this TCR beta chain showed up many times. The TCR beta CDR3 regions underwent amplification using RNA transcripts as the source. Researchers ran a first-round RT-PCR on the TCR CDR3 using the HTBI primer set. TCRdb re-called the multiplex PCR reads with MiXCR, one entry per CDR3 protein. Seen here are around 260,000 distinct CDR3 sequences, less than 30% observed once, and the top ten hold around 30%. Trimming took 5 bases from V and 10 from J; bases not matched to a gene: 4. This CDR3 region has 12 residues. Germline-derived CDR1 and CDR2 are LNHDA and SQIVND (reference sequence). These data are taken from a study of T cells in Graves' hyperthyroidism and ophthalmopathy.

The sample taken for sequencing was blood. The chain joins TRBV19 to TRBJ1-1; 10 bases are a match to TRBD1. This clonotype originated in a man aged 40-55 years with Graves' hyperthyroidism that later progressed to Graves' ophthalmopathy. CDR3 loop: CASSFRTGGAFF. The DNA for the CDR3 is TGTGCCAGTAGTTTCCGGACAGGGGGAGCTTTCTTT.